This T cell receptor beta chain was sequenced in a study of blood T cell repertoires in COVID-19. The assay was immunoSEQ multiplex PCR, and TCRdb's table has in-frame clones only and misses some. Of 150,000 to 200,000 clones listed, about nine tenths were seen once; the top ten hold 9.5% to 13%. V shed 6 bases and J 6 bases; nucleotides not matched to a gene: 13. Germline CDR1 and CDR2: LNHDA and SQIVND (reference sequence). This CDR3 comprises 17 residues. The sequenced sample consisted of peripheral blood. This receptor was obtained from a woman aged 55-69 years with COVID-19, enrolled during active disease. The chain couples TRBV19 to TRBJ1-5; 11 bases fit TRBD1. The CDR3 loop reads CASRTTPGTGGSQPQHF. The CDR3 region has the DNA TGTGCCAGTAGGACCACTCCCGGGACAGGGGGATCTCAGCCCCAGCATTTT.